This T cell receptor (beta chain) is from a study of blood T cell repertoires in COVID-19. Study-wide context: Whether acute or convalescent, the COVID-19 samples came from the United States, Italy and Spain. T cells, B-cell-depleted T cells, or PBMCs provided the cDNA or gDNA that served as material.

About this clone itself: The same CDR3 is also encoded by other DNA sequences in this sample.

Repertoires were generated with immunoSEQ multiplex PCR, while TCRdb's copy carries only in-frame clones and drops some. The sample yields about 190,000 clones, around 82% seen once. The V gene's germline CDR1 is MDHEN and CDR2 SYDVKM. Trimming took off 8 bases at V and 0 bases at J, with 11 bases between the two ends. This CDR3 region has 15 residues. V usage is TRBV28 and J usage is TRBJ2-6, with D perhaps TRBD2 (5 bases). The sequence came from a man of 80 years or more with COVID-19, enrolled during active disease. Sample: peripheral blood. The CDR3 sequence: CASSLRGSGANVLTF. For the CDR3, the DNA is TGTGCCAGCTCCCTTCGGGGCTCTGGGGCCAACGTCCTGACTTTC.